These T cell receptor beta chains were read from a single sample in a study of blood T cell repertoires in COVID-19. Profiling relied on immunoSEQ multiplex PCR, and the TCRdb table lists in-frame clones only, not all of them. Here the sample spans about 250,000 clones, 70% to 85% being singletons. Sequencing input: peripheral blood. The receptors were gathered from a man older than 75 with acute or convalescent COVID-19. Each CDR3 is given with its conserved first and last residue. Fields, in order: CDR3 protein, V gene.

CDR3aa: CASSYPGTFYEQYF
v_gene: TRBV7-2

CDR3aa: CASSEGYRADSNQPQHF
v_gene: TRBV2

CDR3aa: CACSPARDTGGYTF
v_gene: TRBV11-1

CDR3aa: CASTRGGGNEKLFF
v_gene: TRBV6-5

CDR3aa: CASSTSGTGNTEAFF
v_gene: TRBV7-8

CDR3aa: CASTKEGKTEAFF
v_gene: TRBV2

CDR3aa: CASSLSTGTGYSGANVLTF
v_gene: TRBV5-5

CDR3aa: CASSFAGLAGEQYF
v_gene: TRBV5-1

CDR3aa: CASSRPQGSSYNSPLHF
v_gene: TRBV3-1/TRBV3-2

CDR3aa: CASTIRGDASTDTQYF
v_gene: TRBV9

CDR3aa: CASSTTGTAAPLHF
v_gene: TRBV19

CDR3aa: CASSMGADYGYTF
v_gene: TRBV28

CDR3aa: CASSLDGPGTGGLCEQYF
v_gene: TRBV11-3

CDR3aa: CASIRQGANTIYF
v_gene: TRBV28

CDR3aa: CAWSKGADQPQHF
v_gene: TRBV30

CDR3aa: CASSESPRGDEQYF
v_gene: TRBV10-2

CDR3aa: CAWSLRTGAFNQPQHF
v_gene: TRBV30

CDR3aa: CASSLSRDREGGTDTQYF
v_gene: TRBV7-8

CDR3aa: CASSLGGQSSGNTIYF
v_gene: TRBV5-4

CDR3aa: CASSVRQFNTGELFF
v_gene: TRBV9

CDR3aa: CAWSGGRDYEQYF
v_gene: TRBV30

CDR3aa: CASSQDRNQPQHF
v_gene: TRBV5-4

CDR3aa: CASSQGGGGLTDTQYF
v_gene: TRBV4-1

CDR3aa: CASSDRQGGSPLHF
v_gene: TRBV5-1

CDR3aa: CAISPGQGHGYTF
v_gene: TRBV10-3

CDR3aa: CASSPSGGMGEQYF
v_gene: TRBV14

CDR3aa: CASRAGGAPGTQYF
v_gene: TRBV10-2

CDR3aa: CASSGAGLSYEQYF
v_gene: TRBV5-1

CDR3aa: CASRTMGQRYEQYF
v_gene: TRBV6-6

CDR3aa: CATSASQAGIYGYTF
v_gene: TRBV24-1

CDR3aa: CASHRGTSGRNGELFF
v_gene: TRBV19

CDR3aa: CASSPGLAGGLRQFF
v_gene: TRBV18

CDR3aa: CASSEAHQGYGYTF
v_gene: TRBV6-1

CDR3aa: CASSGPGMGQPQHF
v_gene: TRBV7-8

CDR3aa: CASSPYRFGTSDTQYF
v_gene: TRBV7-2

CDR3aa: CASSRGGQETQYF
v_gene: TRBV28

CDR3aa: CASSESTASGNTIYF
v_gene: TRBV10-1

CDR3aa: CASSLAHGYEQYF
v_gene: TRBV5-1

CDR3aa: CASSPIGLAGGPSTGELFF
v_gene: TRBV4-2

CDR3aa: CASSEAIRRYGYTF
v_gene: TRBV6-1